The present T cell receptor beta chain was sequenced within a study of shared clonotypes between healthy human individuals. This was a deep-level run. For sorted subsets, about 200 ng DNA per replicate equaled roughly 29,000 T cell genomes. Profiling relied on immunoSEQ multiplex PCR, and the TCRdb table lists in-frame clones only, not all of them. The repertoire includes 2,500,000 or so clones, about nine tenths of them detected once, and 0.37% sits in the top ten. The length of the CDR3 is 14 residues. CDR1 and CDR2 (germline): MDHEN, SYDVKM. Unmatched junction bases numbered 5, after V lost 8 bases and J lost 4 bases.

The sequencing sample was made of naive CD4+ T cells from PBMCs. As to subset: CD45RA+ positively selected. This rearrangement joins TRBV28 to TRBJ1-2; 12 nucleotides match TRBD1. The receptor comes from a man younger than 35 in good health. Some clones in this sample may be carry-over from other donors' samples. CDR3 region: CASGMGQGAYGYTF. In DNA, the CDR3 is TGTGCCAGCGGGATGGGACAGGGGGCCTATGGCTACACCTTC.